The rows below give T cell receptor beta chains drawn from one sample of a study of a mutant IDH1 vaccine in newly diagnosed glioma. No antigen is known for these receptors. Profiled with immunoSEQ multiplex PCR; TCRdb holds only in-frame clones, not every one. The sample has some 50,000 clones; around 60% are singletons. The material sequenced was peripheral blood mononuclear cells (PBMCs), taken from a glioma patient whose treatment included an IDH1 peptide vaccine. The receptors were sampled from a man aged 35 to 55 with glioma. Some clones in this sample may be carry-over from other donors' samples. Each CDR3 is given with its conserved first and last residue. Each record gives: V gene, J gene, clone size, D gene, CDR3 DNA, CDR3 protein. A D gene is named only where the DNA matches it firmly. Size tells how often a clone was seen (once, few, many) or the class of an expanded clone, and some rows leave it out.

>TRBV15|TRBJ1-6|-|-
TGTGCCACCAGCAGAGATGACGGGGGTTCACCCCTCCACTTT
CATSRDDGGSPLHF
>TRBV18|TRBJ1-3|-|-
TGTGCCAGCTCACCACTATCCAGCCTGCAGGCAGACTTAAACACCATATATTTT
CASSPLSSLQADLNTIYF
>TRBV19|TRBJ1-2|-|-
TGTGCCAGTAGTATAGATGGGGCGGACGGTGGTGGCTACACCTTC
CASSIDGADGGGYTF
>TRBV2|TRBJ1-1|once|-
TGTGCCAGCGGACCCACAGGGTACGCTGAAGCTTTCTTT
CASGPTGYAEAFF
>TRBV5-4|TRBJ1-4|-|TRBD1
TGTGCCAGCAGCTTGGCCGGGACAGGAGTTAATGAAAAACTGTTTTTT
CASSLAGTGVNEKLFF
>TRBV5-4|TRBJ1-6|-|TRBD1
TGTGCCAGCAGCTTTCAGGGGGCGGTCTCACCCCTCCACTTT
CASSFQGAVSPLHF
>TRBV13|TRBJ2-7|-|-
TGTGCCAGCAGCTCACAGGACAGTCCCTACGAGCAGTACTTC
CASSSQDSPYEQYF
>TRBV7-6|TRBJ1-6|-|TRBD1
TGTGCCAGCAGCTCCACCGGGACAGGGCTTTCACCCCTCCACTTT
CASSSTGTGLSPLHF
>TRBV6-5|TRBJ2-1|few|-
TGTGCCAGCAGTTACTCGACCAGCCCCTACAATGAGCAGTTCTTC
CASSYSTSPYNEQFF
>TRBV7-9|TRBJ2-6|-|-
TGTGCCAGCCCCTGGGGGGCTGGGGCCAACGTCCTGACTTTC
CASPWGAGANVLTF
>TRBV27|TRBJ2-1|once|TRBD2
TGTGCCAGCAGTTTACGACTAGCGGGGGGGTCGAGCTCCTACAATGAGCAGTTCTTC
CASSLRLAGGSSSYNEQFF
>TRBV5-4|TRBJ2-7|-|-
TGTGCCAGCAGCTTCGGCAGTTACGAGCAGTACTTC
CASSFGSYEQYF
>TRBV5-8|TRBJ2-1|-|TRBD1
TGTGCCAGCAGCCTAGGAAAAGGGACAGTATTATACAATGAGCAGTTCTTC
CASSLGKGTVLYNEQFF
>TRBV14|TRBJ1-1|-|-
TGTGCCAGCAGCCAAGATTCAGGTGGAGCTTTCTTT
CASSQDSGGAFF
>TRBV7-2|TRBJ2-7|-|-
TGTGCCAGCAGCTTACCAGGGTCCTACGAGCAGTACTTC
CASSLPGSYEQYF
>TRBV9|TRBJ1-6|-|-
TGTGCCAGCAGCGTTGGATCTTGGTCACCCCTCCACTTT
CASSVGSWSPLHF
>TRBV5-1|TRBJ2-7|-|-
TGCGCCAGCAAACTAAACAGGGGGGGTTCCTACGAGCAGTACTTC
CASKLNRGGSYEQYF
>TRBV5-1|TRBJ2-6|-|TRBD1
TGCGCCAGCCGTCTCACAGGGGGCGCTGGGGCCAACGTCCTGACTTTC
CASRLTGGAGANVLTF
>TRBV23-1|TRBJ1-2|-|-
TGCGCCAGCAGTCAGCGGAACGACAGGAACTATGGCTACACCTTC
CASSQRNDRNYGYTF
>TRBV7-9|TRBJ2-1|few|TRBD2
TGTGCCAGCAGCGCAACTAGCGGGGGTCCCCGAGAGCAGTTCTTC
CASSATSGGPREQFF
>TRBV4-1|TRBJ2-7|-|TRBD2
TGCGCCAGCAGCCAAGATACTAGCGGGTTCTACGAGCAGTACTTC
CASSQDTSGFYEQYF
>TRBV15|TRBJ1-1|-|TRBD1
TGTGCCACCAGCAGAGGACAGGGGGCAAACACTGAAGCTTTCTTT
CATSRGQGANTEAFF
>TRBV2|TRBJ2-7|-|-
TGTGCCAGCAGTGAAGTGACGCCTCCCTACGAGCAGTACTTC
CASSEVTPPYEQYF
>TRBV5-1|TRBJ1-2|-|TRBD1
TGCGCCAGCAGCGTGGAGGGGGCAGCGGGCTACACCTTC
CASSVEGAAGYTF
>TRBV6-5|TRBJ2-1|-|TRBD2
TGTGCCAGCAGCCGAGCGGGGGCCCGATACAATGAGCAGTTCTTC
CASSRAGARYNEQFF
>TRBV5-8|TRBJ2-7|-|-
TGTGCCAGCAGACCTCGACAGCTATCCTACGAGCAGTACTTC
CASRPRQLSYEQYF
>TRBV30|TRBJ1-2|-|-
TGTGCCTGGAGTGTACTGGGGGACTATGGCTACACCTTC
CAWSVLGDYGYTF
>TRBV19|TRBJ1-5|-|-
TGTGCCAGTAGTATAGGGAGGACAGCATATAGCAATCAGCCCCAGCATTTT
CASSIGRTAYSNQPQHF
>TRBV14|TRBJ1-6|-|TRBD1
TGTGCCAGCAGCCGACAGGGCATTAGGAGTAATTCACCCCTCCACTTT
CASSRQGIRSNSPLHF
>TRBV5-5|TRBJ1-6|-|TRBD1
TGTGCCAGCAGCTCGGGGACAGGGGAAGTCTCACCCCTCCACTTT
CASSSGTGEVSPLHF